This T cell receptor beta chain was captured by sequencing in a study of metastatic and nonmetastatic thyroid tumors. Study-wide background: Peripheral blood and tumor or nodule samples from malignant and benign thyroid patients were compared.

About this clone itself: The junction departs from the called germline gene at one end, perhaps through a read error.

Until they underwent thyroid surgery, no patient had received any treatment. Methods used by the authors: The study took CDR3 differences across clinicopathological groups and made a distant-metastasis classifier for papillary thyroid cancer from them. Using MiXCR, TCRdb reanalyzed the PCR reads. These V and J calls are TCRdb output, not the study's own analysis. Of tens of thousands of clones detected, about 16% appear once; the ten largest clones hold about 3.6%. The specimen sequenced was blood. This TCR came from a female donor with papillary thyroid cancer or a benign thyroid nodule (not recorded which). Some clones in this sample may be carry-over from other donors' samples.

The CDR3 reads CASRGRTALQVF. The CDR3 DNA reads as TGTGCCAGCAGGGGTAGGACTGCCCTACAGGTCTTC. This chain joins TRBV2 and TRBJ2-1; either TRBD1 or TRBD2 may fit D (5 bases each). This CDR3 has 12 amino acids. The germline V gene has CDR1 SNHLY and CDR2 FYNNEI.